This TCR beta chain was profiled in a study of blood T cell repertoires in COVID-19. Study context: Samples taken during acute and convalescent COVID-19 were collected in the United States, Italy and Spain. T cells, B-cell-depleted T cells, or PBMCs supplied cDNA or gDNA.

CDR1 SGHNT and CDR2 YENEEA come from the germline V gene. There are 17 residues in the CDR3. V dropped 2 bases and J dropped 2; count of bases not matched to a gene: 10. TCRdb's table, derived via immunoSEQ multiplex PCR, lists solely in-frame clones and lacks some. The table has about 160,000 clones, approximately 81% seen once; the top ten hold about 3%. The V call is TRBV11-3, the J call TRBJ2-3; the match to TRBD1 covers 7 bases. The sequenced sample was peripheral blood. This sequence originates from a human donor with acute or convalescent COVID-19. The donor label of this sample is uncertain. The CDR3 spells CASSLIQGSGNTDTQYF. For the CDR3, the DNA is TGTGCCAGCAGCTTAATACAGGGGAGTGGGAACACAGATACGCAGTATTTT.